This passage covers 8 T cell receptor beta chains from one sample sequenced in a study of blood T cell repertoires in COVID-19. The data were produced by immunoSEQ multiplex PCR, yet TCRdb's version contains in-frame clones alone and is incomplete. The sample records 200,000 to 300,000 clones, about 90% being singletons. The material sequenced was peripheral blood. The receptors here all came from a woman aged 25 to 45 who had recovered from COVID-19.

This chain uses TRBV11-2 with TRBJ2-2, with D possibly matching TRBD1 (6 bases). The CDR3 has 17 amino acids. Per germline, CDR1 SGHAT and CDR2 FQNNGV. V lost 4 bases to trimming and J lost 2 bases, with 17 bases between them. CDR3: CASSSTRQVFNTGELFF. CDR3 nucleotides: TGTGCCAGCAGCTCGACTCGACAGGTTTTCAACACCGGGGAGCTGTTTTTT.

The genes are TRBV2 and TRBJ1-2; a weak D match, TRBD1 (6 bases). Trimming stripped 7 bases from V and 4 bases from J, with 13 bases between. Germline lookup yields CDR1 SNHLY and CDR2 FYNNEI. The length of the CDR3 is 13 residues. The CDR3 DNA is TGTGCCAGCATCTTGGACAGCCGCTATGGCTACACCTTC. It is translated as CASILDSRYGYTF.

The rearrangement joins TRBV21-1 to TRBJ1-6. TRBV21-1 is annotated as a pseudogene. The CDR3 totals 15 residues. The CDR3 here is CASSRRWGGISPLHF. The CDR3 DNA is TGTGCCAGCAGCCGCCGGTGGGGAGGAATTTCACCCCTCCACTTT.

The V gene is TRBV4-2, the J gene TRBJ2-7; D might be TRBD1 (6 bases). V shed 5 bases and J shed 3 bases, with 14 bases lying between them. CDR1 LGHNA and CDR2 YNFKEQ come from the germline V gene. CDR3 length: 14 residues. The CDR3 bases are TGTGCCAGCAGCGAAAACGTACAGGGCTACGAGCAGTACTTC. This codes for CASSENVQGYEQYF.

Many counts were recorded for this clone. The CDR3: CASSPEGQGPGHF. CDR3 coding DNA: TGTGCCAGCAGTCCAGAGGGACAAGGGCCCGGCCACTTT. The chain employs TRBV27 and TRBJ1-6; maybe TRBD1 (6 bases). Germline CDR1 is MNHEY and CDR2 is SMNVEV (reference sequence). The CDR3 runs to 13 residues. V lost 5 bases and J lost 18, with 20 bases in between.

The chain links TRBV6-5 to TRBJ1-4; the match to TRBD1 covers 7 bases. This CDR3 is built from 15 residues. V shed 3 bases and J 0 bases; nucleotides not matched to a gene: 1. Germline V CDR1 and CDR2: MNHEY, SVGAGI. The CDR3 nucleotides are TGTGCCAGCAGTTATGGGACAGCAACTAATGAAAAACTGTTTTTT. Translating it yields CASSYGTATNEKLFF.

The gene calls are TRBV7-2 and TRBJ2-2, with a tentative D call TRBD1 (5 bases). The length of the CDR3 is 13 residues. Germline V gene data show CDR1 as SGHTA and CDR2 as FQGNSA. The ends were cut back, 4 bases at V and 5 bases at J, with 8 bases in the middle. The CDR3 region is CASSSRQTGELFF. CDR3 coding DNA: TGTGCCAGCAGCTCACGACAGACCGGGGAGCTGTTTTTT.

The genes are TRBV30 and TRBJ1-5; 10 bases fit TRBD1. Per the germline V gene, CDR1 is GTSNPN and CDR2 is SVGIG (reference sequence). Trimming took 3 bases from V and 6 from J; bases not matched to a gene: 5. The CDR3 covers 14 residues. CDR3 region: CAWSSTGGGQPQHF. CDR3 DNA: TGTGCCTGGAGCTCGACAGGGGGCGGTCAGCCCCAGCATTTT.